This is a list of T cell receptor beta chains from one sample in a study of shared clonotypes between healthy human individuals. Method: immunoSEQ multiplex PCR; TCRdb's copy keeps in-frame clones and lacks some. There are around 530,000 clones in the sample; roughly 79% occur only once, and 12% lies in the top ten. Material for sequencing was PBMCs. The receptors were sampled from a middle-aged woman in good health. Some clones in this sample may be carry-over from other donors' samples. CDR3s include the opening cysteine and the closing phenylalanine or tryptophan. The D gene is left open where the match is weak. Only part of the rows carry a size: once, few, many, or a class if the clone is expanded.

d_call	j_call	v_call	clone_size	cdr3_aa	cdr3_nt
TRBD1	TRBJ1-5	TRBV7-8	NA	CASSGQGAQPQHF	TGTGCCAGCAGCGGACAGGGGGCTCAGCCCCAGCATTTT
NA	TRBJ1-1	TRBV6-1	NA	CASTQYGTNTEAFF	TGTGCCAGCACCCAATACGGAACGAACACTGAAGCTTTCTTT
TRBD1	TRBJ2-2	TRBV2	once	CASSGLTGPNTGELFF	TGTGCCAGCAGTGGGCTGACAGGGCCGAACACCGGGGAGCTGTTTTTT
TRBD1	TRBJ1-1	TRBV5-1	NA	CASSPQGGRTEAFF	TGCGCCAGCAGCCCACAGGGGGGTAGGACTGAAGCTTTCTTT
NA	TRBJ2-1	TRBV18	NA	CASSRGPLDEQFF	TGTGCCAGCTCACGTGGCCCACTCGATGAGCAGTTCTTC
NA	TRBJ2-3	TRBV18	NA	CASSPSMHTQYF	TGTGCCAGCTCACCTTCCATGCATACGCAGTATTTT
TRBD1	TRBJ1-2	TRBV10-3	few	CAISAPGQAYGYTF	TGTGCCATCAGTGCACCGGGACAGGCCTATGGCTACACCTTC
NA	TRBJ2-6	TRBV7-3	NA	CASRLLKRTNVLTF	TGTGCCAGCAGACTATTGAAGCGGACCAACGTCCTGACTTTC
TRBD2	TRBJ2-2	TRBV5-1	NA	CASSLAAGGAGELFF	TGCGCCAGCAGCTTGGCGGCGGGAGGGGCCGGGGAGCTGTTTTTT
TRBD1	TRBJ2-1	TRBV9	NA	CASSVGLGGVGYEQFF	TGTGCCAGCAGCGTAGGTTTAGGGGGCGTGGGTTATGAGCAGTTCTTC
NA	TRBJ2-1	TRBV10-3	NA	CATADSSYNEQFF	TGTGCCACAGCGGATAGCTCCTACAATGAGCAGTTCTTC
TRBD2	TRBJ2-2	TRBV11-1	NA	CASSPGGSPTGELFF	TGTGCCAGCAGCCCCGGCGGGAGTCCCACCGGGGAGCTGTTTTTT
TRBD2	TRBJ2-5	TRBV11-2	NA	CASSLGTSGYQETQYF	TGTGCCAGCAGCTTAGGGACTAGCGGATACCAAGAGACCCAGTACTTC
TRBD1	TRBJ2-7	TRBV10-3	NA	CAIGEGQGSYEQYF	TGTGCCATTGGAGAGGGACAGGGCTCCTACGAGCAGTACTTC
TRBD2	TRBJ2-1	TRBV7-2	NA	CASRPGLANVNEQFF	TGTGCCAGCAGGCCGGGACTAGCGAACGTGAATGAGCAGTTCTTC
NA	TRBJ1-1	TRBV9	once	CAFGYSGIWARWDTEAFF	TGTGCCTTCGGGTACTCGGGTATCTGGGCCAGATGGGACACTGAAGCTTTCTTT
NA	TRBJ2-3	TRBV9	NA	CASSPRTGTDTQYF	TGTGCCAGCAGCCCGCGGACAGGCACAGATACGCAGTATTTT
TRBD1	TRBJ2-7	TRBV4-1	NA	CASSQDSDRPYEQYF	TGCGCCAGCAGCCAAGATTCGGACAGGCCTTACGAGCAGTACTTC
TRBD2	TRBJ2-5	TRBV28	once	CASSTGGGRETQYF	TGTGCCAGCAGTACCGGGGGAGGGAGAGAGACCCAGTACTTC
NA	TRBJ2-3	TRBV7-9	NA	CASMPGVSSTDTQYF	TGTGCCAGCATGCCAGGCGTTTCTAGCACAGATACGCAGTATTTT
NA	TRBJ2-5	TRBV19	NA	CASGQHPRTLEETQYF	TGTGCCAGTGGTCAACATCCCAGAACCCTGGAGGAGACCCAGTACTTC
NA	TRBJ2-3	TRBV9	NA	CASSAQGNTQYF	TGTGCCAGCAGCGCACAGGGAAATACGCAGTATTTT
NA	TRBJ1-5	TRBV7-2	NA	CASTWPGQPQHF	TGTGCCAGCACATGGCCCGGACAGCCCCAGCATTTT
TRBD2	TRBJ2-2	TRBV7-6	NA	CASSLAPPGTSGVNTGELFF	TGTGCCAGCAGCTTAGCACCTCCCGGGACTAGCGGGGTTAACACCGGGGAGCTGTTTTTT
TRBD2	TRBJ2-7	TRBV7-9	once	CASSSSGSTYEQYF	TGTGCCAGCAGCTCTAGCGGGAGTACCTACGAGCAGTACTTC
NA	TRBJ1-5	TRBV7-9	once	CASAREHQPQHF	TGTGCCAGCGCACGGGAGCATCAGCCCCAGCATTTT
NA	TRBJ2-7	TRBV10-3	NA	CAISESNSYEQYF	TGTGCCATCAGTGAGTCGAACAGCTACGAGCAGTACTTC
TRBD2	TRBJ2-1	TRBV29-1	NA	CSVALAGVSNEQFF	TGCAGCGTAGCCTTAGCGGGAGTATCCAATGAGCAGTTCTTC
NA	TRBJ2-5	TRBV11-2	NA	CASRPPWTVQETQYF	TGTGCCAGCAGACCCCCGTGGACAGTACAAGAGACCCAGTACTTC
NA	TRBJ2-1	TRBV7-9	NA	CASSLGADNEQFF	TGTGCCAGCAGCTTGGGTGCGGACAATGAGCAGTTCTTC
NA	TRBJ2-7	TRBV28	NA	CASSFGLSYEQYF	TGTGCCAGCAGTTTCGGGCTATCCTACGAGCAGTACTTC
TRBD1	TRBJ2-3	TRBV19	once	CASSQDRGTQYF	TGTGCCAGTAGCCAAGACAGGGGAACGCAGTATTTT
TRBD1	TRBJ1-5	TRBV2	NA	CASSTGGSQPQHF	TGTGCCAGCAGTACAGGGGGCAGTCAGCCCCAGCATTTT
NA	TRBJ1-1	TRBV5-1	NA	CASSLGWGNTEAFF	TGCGCCAGCAGCTTGGGTTGGGGTAACACTGAAGCTTTCTTT
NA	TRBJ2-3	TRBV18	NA	CASSPRTEAWGDTQYF	TGTGCCAGCTCACCCCGAACAGAGGCCTGGGGAGATACGCAGTATTTT
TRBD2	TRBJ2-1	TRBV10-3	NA	CAIKGTRGDNEQFF	TGTGCCATCAAAGGGACTAGAGGGGACAATGAGCAGTTCTTC
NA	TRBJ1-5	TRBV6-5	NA	CASSYTRVNQPQHF	TGTGCCAGCAGTTACACCCGAGTCAATCAGCCCCAGCATTTT
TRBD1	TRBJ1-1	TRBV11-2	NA	CASSLNRGPTFF	TGTGCCAGCAGCCTGAACAGGGGCCCGACTTTCTTT
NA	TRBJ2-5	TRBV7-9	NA	CASSEGSSRDTHF	TGTGCCAGCAGCGAGGGAAGTTCCCGGGACACCCACTTC
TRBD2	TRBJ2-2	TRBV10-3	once	CAIRTLAESTGELFF	TGTGCCATCAGGACCCTAGCGGAGAGCACCGGGGAGCTGTTTTTT
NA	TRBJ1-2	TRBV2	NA	CASSEHGVYGYTF	TGTGCCAGCAGTGAGCATGGGGTCTATGGCTACACCTTC
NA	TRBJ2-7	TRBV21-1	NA	CASSKLRYEQYF	TGTGCCAGCAGCAAACTACGGTACGAGCAGTACTTC
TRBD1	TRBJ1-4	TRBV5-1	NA	CASSTHGQGITNEKLFF	TGCGCCAGCAGCACACACGGACAGGGCATAACTAATGAAAAACTGTTTTTT
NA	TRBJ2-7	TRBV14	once	CASSQDIGETGRGYEQYF	TGTGCCAGCAGCCAAGATATCGGCGAGACGGGAAGGGGGTACGAGCAGTACTTC
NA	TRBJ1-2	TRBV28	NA	CASSLGFSYGYTF	TGTGCCAGCAGTTTAGGGTTTTCCTATGGCTACACCTTC
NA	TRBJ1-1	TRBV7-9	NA	CASSLGTNTEAFF	TGTGCCAGCAGCTTAGGAACGAACACTGAAGCTTTCTTT
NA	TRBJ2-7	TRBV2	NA	CASSTSGSPYEQYF	TGTGCCAGCAGCACCTCGGGATCCCCTTACGAGCAGTACTTC
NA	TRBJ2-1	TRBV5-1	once	CASSLEGARKGGNEQFF	TGCGCCAGCAGCTTGGAAGGGGCTAGAAAGGGCGGCAATGAGCAGTTCTTC